The 18 T cell receptor beta chains presented below share a single source sample, sequenced in a study of cytomegalovirus exposure and HLA in healthy donors. Researchers ran the PCR with 60 Vbeta and 13 Jbeta primers. The table came from immunoSEQ multiplex PCR; TCRdb's copy has only in-frame clones and leaves some out. The sample shows about 200,000 clones, and 6.5% sits with its ten largest clones. Sequencing was performed on PBMCs. The receptors stem from a man aged 30-40 years in good health and CMV-seronegative.

This chain uses TRBV9 with TRBJ1-1; D might be TRBD1 (5 bases). CDR1 is SGDLS and CDR2 is YYNGEE in the germline V gene. With 0 bases removed from V and 3 bases from J, the gap between germline ends came to 6 bases. The CDR3 sequence is 13 residues long. This CDR3 reads CASSVEGDTEAFF. The CDR3 DNA follows: TGTGCCAGCAGCGTAGAAGGGGACACTGAAGCTTTCTTT.

The chain recombines TRBV6-6 with TRBJ1-6; TRBD1 aligns across 9 bases. V shed 2 bases and J 6 bases; nucleotides not matched to a gene: 2. This CDR3 is built from 15 residues. Germline-derived CDR1 and CDR2 are MNHNY and SVGAGI (reference sequence). The CDR3 DNA reads TGTGCCAGCAGTTACGGACAGGGGACTAATTCACCCCTCCACTTT. Translating gives CASSYGQGTNSPLHF.

The chain has TRBV27 and TRBJ1-6, with 7 bases that match TRBD1. V lost 6 bases, J lost 4 bases, and 15 bases stayed unmatched. The CDR3 totals 18 residues. Germline CDR1 and CDR2: MNHEY and SMNVEV (reference sequence). CDR3 nucleotide sequence: TGTGCCAGCAGCAAAGGGCCCCCAACAGGGGCGTATAATTCACCCCTCCACTTT. Amino acid sequence: CASSKGPPTGAYNSPLHF.

This chain connects TRBV5-1 to TRBJ1-2, with 10 bases aligning to TRBD1. Germline CDR1 reads SGHRS; CDR2 reads YFSETQ. The CDR3 is 15 amino acids. V dropped 5 bases and J dropped 7; count of bases not matched to a gene: 11. The CDR3 DNA reads as TGCGCCAGCAGGTTAAGACAGGGGGCGATTGGTGGCTACACCTTC. Amino acid sequence: CASRLRQGAIGGYTF.

V is TRBV7-9 and J is TRBJ2-3; no reliable D call. CDR1 is SEHNR, CDR2 FQNEAQ, per germline (reference sequence). Trimming took off 7 bases at V and 2 bases at J, with 7 bases between the two ends. CDR3 size: 12 residues. CDR3 in amino acids: CASTPNTDTQYF. CDR3 coding DNA: TGTGCCAGCACCCCTAACACAGATACGCAGTATTTT.

The V and J genes are TRBV10-1 and TRBJ2-1; 8 bases are shared with TRBD1. Germline V lookup: CDR1 WNHNN, CDR2 SYGVQD (reference sequence). V trimming: 3 bases; J trimming: 7 bases; junction bases outside the gene matches: 11. The CDR3 loop spans 16 amino acids. The CDR3 DNA reads as TGCGCCAGCAGTGATGGCTCCGGACAGGGTCGGAATGAGCAGTTCTTC. This translates into CASSDGSGQGRNEQFF.

The chain links TRBV19 to TRBJ1-1, with a possible D match to TRBD1 (5 bases). V gave up 7 bases and J gave up 3 bases, with 18 bases separating them. The germline V gene has CDR1 LNHDA and CDR2 SQIVND (reference sequence). CDR3 length: 15 residues. CDR3 sequence reads: CASTPTAWGHTEAFF. The CDR3 nucleotides are TGTGCCAGTACCCCTACCGCGTGGGGCCACACTGAAGCTTTCTTT.

In DNA, the CDR3 is TGTGCCAGCAGCTTAGGGACTAGCGGGAGGGTCCGCACAGATACGCAGTATTTT. Its translation is CASSLGTSGRVRTDTQYF. The J gene is TRBJ2-3, the V gene TRBV7-6, with TRBD2 matching 15 bases. The CDR3 is 18 residues long. V lost 1 base and J lost 1; bases outside the gene matches: 3. Per the germline V gene, CDR1 is SGHVS and CDR2 is FNYEAQ.

The genes are TRBV18 and TRBJ1-1; D unclear. Germline CDR1 and CDR2: KGHSH and LQKENI. Trimming removed 2 bases at V and 6 bases at J, with 10 bases between. The CDR3 spans 13 residues. CDR3 in amino acids: CASSPSSGAEAFF. The CDR3 DNA is TGTGCCAGCTCACCATCTTCGGGAGCTGAAGCTTTCTTT.

The rearrangement joins TRBV2 to TRBJ2-7; 10 bases match TRBD1. The germline CDR1 and CDR2 sequences are SNHLY and FYNNEI. The CDR3 has 13 residues. The V segment lost 8 bases and the J segment 3 bases; nucleotides outside the gene matches: 4. The CDR3 spells CASGGQGSYEQYF. CDR3 in DNA: TGTGCCAGCGGGGGACAGGGGAGCTACGAGCAGTACTTC.

CDR3 amino acids: CASSPPGSTDTQYF. CDR3 sequence (DNA): TGTGCCAGCAGCCCTCCAGGAAGCACAGATACGCAGTATTTT. V gene TRBV27 combines with J gene TRBJ2-3; D unclear. From germline, CDR1 is MNHEY and CDR2 SMNVEV (reference sequence). The CDR3 length is 14 residues. V dropped 6 bases and J dropped 0 bases, with 10 bases sitting between them.

This chain joins TRBV5-4 and TRBJ1-1; 9 nucleotides match TRBD1. The CDR3 loop spans 15 amino acids. Trimming cost V 3 bases and J 1 base; bases outside gene matches: 4. Per germline, CDR1 SGHNT and CDR2 YYREEE (reference sequence). The CDR3 nucleotides are TGTGCCAGCAGCTCCGGACAGGGGAGGAACACTGAAGCTTTCTTT. This sequence encodes CASSSGQGRNTEAFF. Full variable domain (missing parts from reference TRBV5-4 and TRBJ1-1): ETGVTQSPTHLIKTRGQQVTLRCSSQSGHNTVSWYQQALGQGPQFIFQYYREEENGRGNFPPRFSGLQFPNYSSELNVNALELDDSALYLCASSSGQGRNTEAFFGQGTRLTVV.

The CDR3 DNA sequence: TGCGCCAGCAGCGAGCCCCCTCGAGGGAACTATGGCTACACCTTC. This encodes CASSEPPRGNYGYTF. The V and J genes are TRBV4-1 and TRBJ1-2; no reliable D call. The CDR3 runs 15 residues. Trimming pared 5 bases from V and 2 bases from J, leaving 15 bases between. The germline CDR1 and CDR2 sequences are MGHRA and YSYEKL.

As DNA, the CDR3 is TGTGCCAGCAGTCCGAGGGCCCCAGGGGAGGGCGAGCAGTACTTC. It is translated as CASSPRAPGEGEQYF. V is TRBV6-6 and J is TRBJ2-7, with D possibly TRBD2 on 7 matching bases. This CDR3 spans 15 amino acids. Germline V gene sequence: CDR1 MNHNY, CDR2 SVGAGI (reference sequence). Trimming stripped 5 bases from V and 6 bases from J, with 20 bases between.

The chain links TRBV28 to TRBJ2-7; 10 bases align to TRBD1. Germline CDR1 MDHEN, CDR2 SYDVKM. The CDR3 loop spans 15 amino acids. V gave up 5 bases and J gave up 2 bases; unmatched junction bases: 6. CDR3: CASSTPDRGAYEQYF. The CDR3 DNA reads as TGTGCCAGCAGTACGCCGGACAGGGGGGCCTACGAGCAGTACTTC.

In DNA form, the CDR3 reads TGTGCCAGCAATGGGAGAACCAGGAGGTACGAGCAGTACTTC. As protein: CASNGRTRRYEQYF. The chain uses TRBV2 and TRBJ2-7; D may be TRBD2 (5 bases). V dropped 7 bases and J dropped 4 bases, with 17 bases sitting between them. Germline V gene lookup returns CDR1 SNHLY and CDR2 FYNNEI. The CDR3 covers 14 residues.

To note about this clone: Germline and junction disagree at one end, which may indicate a read error. The same CDR3 arises from other DNA sequences in this sample as well. V usage is TRBV12-5 and J usage is TRBJ1-5; no clear D. The CDR3 spans 14 residues. Germline CDR1 LGHNT, CDR2 FRNRAP. The CDR3 loop is CASGFTQINQPQHF. The DNA of the CDR3 is TGTGCCAGTGGTTTCACTCAAATAAATCAGCCCCAGCATTTT.

The V call is TRBV30, the J call TRBJ1-4; D is unclear. CDR1 is GTSNPN and CDR2 is SVGIG in the germline V gene (reference sequence). V lost 3 bases and J lost 5, with 13 bases in between. CDR3 length equals 14 residues. The CDR3 sequence: CAWSVRTVNEKLFF. CDR3 in DNA: TGTGCCTGGAGCGTAAGAACGGTAAATGAAAAACTGTTTTTT.